The rows below give T cell receptor beta chains drawn from one sample of a study of blood T cell repertoires in COVID-19. Produced via immunoSEQ multiplex PCR; TCRdb's table is partial and in-frame only. The sample consists of 200,000 or so clones, around 90% of them appearing once. The sequenced sample consisted of peripheral blood. The receptors shown here come from a man between 60 and 75 years old with acute or convalescent COVID-19. Each CDR3 is given with its conserved first and last residue. The order of the fields is D gene, J gene, clone size, V gene, CDR3 DNA, CDR3 protein. D genes are given only for firm matches. Some rows have no size entry. The others give once, few or many, or a class for an expanded clone.

>TRBD2|TRBJ2-1|.|TRBV4-3
TGCGCCAGCAGCCAAGATCGGGCGGGGGGCCCGGGCAATGAGCAGTTCTTC
CASSQDRAGGPGNEQFF
>.|TRBJ2-3|.|TRBV21-1
TGTGCCAGCAGCAAAGTGGAGGACAGGGGTAACCGAAATACGCAGTATTTT
CASSKVEDRGNRNTQYF
>.|TRBJ1-1|.|TRBV14
TGTGCCAGCAGCCAAGGATTCAGGTTCGGAGGGGACACTGAAGCTTTCTTT
CASSQGFRFGGDTEAFF
>.|TRBJ2-7|.|TRBV3-1/TRBV3-2
TGTGCCAGCAGCTCAAACAGGGTAGGCGAGCAGTACTTC
CASSSNRVGEQYF
>.|TRBJ2-7|.|TRBV18
TGTGCCAGCTCACCTTCGAACCAGGGGAACCCCTACGAGCAGTACTTC
CASSPSNQGNPYEQYF
>TRBD1|TRBJ2-7|.|TRBV19
TGTGCCAGTAGTATCCGCCCGGGACAGGGGGCCTACGAGCAGTACTTC
CASSIRPGQGAYEQYF
>TRBD2|TRBJ2-2|.|TRBV29-1
TGCAGCGTTCGTTTAGCGGGGTACACCGGGGAGCTGTTTTTT
CSVRLAGYTGELFF
>.|TRBJ2-3|.|TRBV11-2
TGTGCCAGCCGAACGGGGCGGGGAGATACGCAGTATTTT
CASRTGRGDTQYF
>TRBD1|TRBJ2-5|.|TRBV4-1
TGCGCCAGCAGCCAAACAGGGACAGGGGGCCAAGAGACCCAGTACTTC
CASSQTGTGGQETQYF
>TRBD2|TRBJ2-1|once|TRBV20-1
TGCAGTGCTAGTTCGGTGGCGGGGGCCTACAATGAGCAGTTCTTC
CSASSVAGAYNEQFF
>TRBD1|TRBJ1-1|.|TRBV19
TGTGCCAGTAGTATCGAGGGGGCCTCTGAAGCTTTCTTT
CASSIEGASEAFF
>TRBD1|TRBJ1-3|.|TRBV6-6
TGTGCCAGCAGCACCGGGACAGAGAGAAACACCATATATTTT
CASSTGTERNTIYF
>.|TRBJ2-7|.|TRBV6-5
TGTGCCAGCAGTACAAGGGGGGGCGAGCAGTACTTC
CASSTRGGEQYF
>.|TRBJ1-1|.|TRBV6-5
TGTGCCAGCAGTACCCAGGGGAATGCACGGACTGAAGCTTTCTTT
CASSTQGNARTEAFF
>.|TRBJ2-7|.|TRBV21-1
TGTGCCAGCAGCAAGGGAGGACAGGGGGGGTGCGAGCAGTACTTC
CASSKGGQGGCEQYF
>.|TRBJ2-7|.|TRBV6-1
TGTGCCAGCAGTGAAGGGACAGCCTACGAGCAGTACTTC
CASSEGTAYEQYF
>.|TRBJ1-4|.|TRBV19
TGTGCCAGTAGTGGGGACATCGCTGAAAAACTGTTTTTT
CASSGDIAEKLFF
>.|TRBJ2-2|.|TRBV3-1/TRBV3-2
TGTGCCAGCAGCCAAAGACTAGGCTACACCGGGGAGCTGTTTTTT
CASSQRLGYTGELFF
>.|TRBJ1-5|.|TRBV5-6
TGTGCCAGCAGCTTGAGGGGGGGGACTCAGCCCCAGCATTTT
CASSLRGGTQPQHF
>TRBD1|TRBJ1-2|once|TRBV30
TGTGCCTGGAGTCCAGGACAGGGGGCTTATGGCTACACCTTC
CAWSPGQGAYGYTF
>.|TRBJ1-2|.|TRBV7-9
TGTGCCAGCAGCCCGATCTCCCGGGAGCCGCTAAACTATGGCTACACCTTC
CASSPISREPLNYGYTF
>.|TRBJ1-4|once|TRBV3-1/TRBV3-2
TGTGCCTCAAAGAGGGCGGGAGGGGAAAAACTGTTTTTT
CASKRAGGEKLFF
>.|TRBJ2-3|.|TRBV12-3/TRBV12-4
TGTGCCACCCAGAGGCAGGGGCAATATACGCAGTATTTT
CATQRQGQYTQYF
>TRBD1|TRBJ1-5|few|TRBV18
TGTGCCAGCTCACCTCGGACAGGGGAGGAAAGCAATCAGCCCCAGCATTTT
CASSPRTGEESNQPQHF
>.|TRBJ1-4|.|TRBV7-9
TGTGCCAGCAGCCCGCGACAGAGACTTAATGAAAAACTGTTTTTT
CASSPRQRLNEKLFF
>.|TRBJ2-7|.|TRBV19
TGTGCCAGTAGTAGCTCGATGACTACCTCCTACGAGCAGTACTTC
CASSSSMTTSYEQYF
>TRBD2|TRBJ2-3|.|TRBV5-1
TGCGCCAGCAGCTTGATCGCTAGCGGGGGGGTGAAAGATACGCAGTATTTT
CASSLIASGGVKDTQYF
>.|TRBJ2-2|.|TRBV7-9
TGTGCCAGCACCTCTGAGCACACCGGGGAGCTGTTTTTT
CASTSEHTGELFF
>TRBD1|TRBJ1-2|.|TRBV10-2
TGCGCCAGCAGTGAGCCGAGGACAGGGTTGCCTGGCTACACCTTC
CASSEPRTGLPGYTF
>.|TRBJ2-6|.|TRBV3-1/TRBV3-2
TGTGCCAGCAGCCACTCCCTCCGCGGGCACTCTGGGGCCAACGTCCTGACTTTC
CASSHSLRGHSGANVLTF
>.|TRBJ2-5|once|TRBV1
TGCACCAGCAAGACTAGCGGGGAAGGTGGAGAGACCCAGTACTTC
CTSKTSGEGGETQYF
>.|TRBJ1-2|.|TRBV18
TGTGCCAGCTCACCACTGGAGTATGGCTACACCTTC
CASSPLEYGYTF
>.|TRBJ2-7|.|TRBV12-1
TGTGCCAGCCGGTTACTCCAGGGGCGGAACTACGAGCAGTACTTC
CASRLLQGRNYEQYF
>.|TRBJ1-1|.|TRBV19
TGTGCCAGTAGTGCCGAGCAAACTACCGGGATGAGATGGGTCACTGAAGCTTTCTTT
CASSAEQTTGMRWVTEAFF
>TRBD1|TRBJ2-7|.|TRBV5-1
TGCGCCAGCAGCTTGGGACAGGGAACCCTAGGATACGAGCAGTACTTC
CASSLGQGTLGYEQYF
>TRBD1|TRBJ2-1|.|TRBV2
TGTGCCAGCACACGGGACAGGCGATCTTATTCCTACAATGAGCAGTTCTTC
CASTRDRRSYSYNEQFF
>TRBD1|TRBJ2-5|once|TRBV19
TGTGCCAGTAGTGCCAGGACAGGGGCTCAAGAGACCCAGTACTTC
CASSARTGAQETQYF
>TRBD2|TRBJ2-7|.|TRBV7-8
TGTGCCAGCAGCTTTGGAGGGACTAGCGGGGGTCCTTACGAGCAGTACTTC
CASSFGGTSGGPYEQYF
>.|TRBJ1-3|.|TRBV28
TGTGCCAGCAGTTTATTCTCGGGGGGGCTCGGAGGAAACACCATATATTTT
CASSLFSGGLGGNTIYF
>TRBD2|TRBJ2-1|.|TRBV2
TGTGCCAGCAGTGATTTAGGTCTAGCGGGGACTGAGCAGTTCTTC
CASSDLGLAGTEQFF
>.|TRBJ2-3|.|TRBV18
TGTGCCAGCTCTCGCGGGGGCCGCACAGATACGCAGTATTTT
CASSRGGRTDTQYF
>.|TRBJ1-6|few|TRBV7-3
TGTGCCAGCAGCTTATCAGGGGCGATTTCACCCCTCCACTTT
CASSLSGAISPLHF